The 16 T cell receptor beta chains presented below share a single source sample, sequenced in a study of CD8+CD57+ T cells in acquired aplastic anemia. Genomic DNA constituted the template upon which TCR beta VDJ and CDR3 profiling was performed. Using its own MiXCR run on the reads, TCRdb lists one record per CDR3 protein. The profile covers 200,000 to 250,000 distinct CDR3 sequences, with around 60% appearing a single time and about 29% taken by the ten largest. The source material was sorted CD4+, CD8+, or CD8+CD57+ T cells (not recorded which) from PBMCs. These receptors originate from a human donor in good health.

This rearrangement joins TRBV7-9 to TRBJ2-7, with no clear D. V was clipped by 5 bases and J by 5 bases, with 28 bases between them. The germline V gene encodes CDR1 SEHNR and CDR2 FQNEAQ (reference sequence). The CDR3 is 18 amino acids. CDR3 sequence reads: CASSRRAPSDSIQHEQYF. Here the CDR3 DNA reads TGTGCCAGCAGCCGACGGGCTCCCAGCGATTCGATCCAACACGAGCAGTACTTC.

The chain links TRBV2 to TRBJ2-3, with TRBD1 matching 7 bases. The CDR3 totals 13 residues. Losses at the gene ends were 10 bases for V and 2 bases for J; bases not matched to a gene: 6. Germline assignment: CDR1 SNHLY and CDR2 FYNNEI. CDR3 amino acids: CANQDRSTDTQYF. The CDR3 DNA reads TGTGCCAACCAGGACAGGTCCACAGATACGCAGTATTTT. Full variable domain (outside the CDR3, taken from reference TRBV2 and TRBJ2-3): EPEVTQTPSHQVTQMGQEVILRCVPISNHLYFYWYRQILGQKVEFLVSFYNNEISEKSEIFDDQFSVERPDGSNFTLKIRSTKLEDSAMYFCANQDRSTDTQYFGPGTRLTVL.

As regards this clonotype: One end of the junction is discordant with germline, which a read error may explain. The rearrangement joins TRBV12-3 or TRBV12-4 to TRBJ1-4, with 7 bases fitting TRBD1. CDR3 length: 15 amino acids. The CDR3 nucleotides read TGTGCCAGCAGTTTGACAGGGCTTGAGGATGAAGAACTGTTTTTT. This gives the protein CASSLTGLEDEELFF.

The V gene is TRBV10-3, the J gene TRBJ1-5, with D possibly being TRBD1 (5 bases). The length of the CDR3 is 15 residues. The V gene lost 0 bases and the J gene lost 4 bases, with 10 bases spanning the gap. Germline values: CDR1 ENHRY, CDR2 SYGVKD. The DNA of the CDR3 is TGTGCCATCAGTGAGTCGCAGGGCTGGAATCAGCCCCAGCATTTT. Translated, it gives CAISESQGWNQPQHF.

This clonotype was observed a few times. The chain carries TRBV7-4 and TRBJ1-2; no firm D call. The germline CDR1 and CDR2 sequences are SGHVT and SQSDAQ. The ends were cut back, 2 bases at V and 8 bases at J, with 9 bases in the middle. This CDR3 contains 12 residues. The CDR3 sequence: CASSLSEIGYTF. The CDR3, as DNA: TGTGCCAGCAGCTTAAGCGAAATAGGCTACACCTTC.

This chain joins TRBV11-2 and TRBJ1-2; 10 bases agree with TRBD1. CDR1 and CDR2 from the germline V gene are SGHAT and FQNNGV. CDR3 length: 15 amino acids. The junction had 11 bases not matched to a gene; V was cut back by 8 bases and J by 5 bases. The CDR3 region is CASPGGQGYGYGYTF. For the CDR3, the DNA is TGTGCCAGCCCCGGGGGACAGGGGTACGGGTATGGCTACACCTTC.

This clonotype was seen a single time. This chain connects TRBV7-9 to TRBJ2-5, with TRBD1 identical over 7 bases. Germline V gives CDR1 SEHNR, CDR2 FQNEAQ (reference sequence). After removal of 5 bases from V and 5 bases from J, the junction contained 5 bases not matched to a gene. This CDR3 has 13 residues. The CDR3 DNA follows: TGTGCCAGCAGCCCAACAGGGGACGAGACCCAGTACTTC. This translates into CASSPTGDETQYF.

In this sample, this clonotype turned up a few times. This chain joins TRBV5-5 and TRBJ1-2, with D tentatively TRBD1 (6 bases). Per the germline V gene, CDR1 is SGHKS and CDR2 is YYEKEE (reference sequence). The CDR3 covers 14 residues. V was pared by 0 bases and J by 4 bases, with 10 bases between. The CDR3 here is CASSLDREVYGYTF. The CDR3 DNA is TGTGCCAGCAGCTTGGACAGGGAGGTCTATGGCTACACCTTC.

V is TRBV6-4 and J is TRBJ1-2; 7 bases are a match to TRBD1. V lost 5 bases and J lost 8; bases outside the gene matches: 5. CDR3 length: 12 residues. Germline values: CDR1 MRHNA, CDR2 SNTAGT. The CDR3 spells CASSYRGGGYTF. The CDR3 DNA follows: TGTGCCAGCAGTTACAGGGGTGGCGGCTACACCTTC.

The V call is TRBV4-1, the J call TRBJ2-3, with D perhaps matching TRBD1 (5 bases). The germline gives CDR1 MGHRA, CDR2 YSYEKL. This CDR3 spans 16 amino acids. The germline V and J ends were trimmed by 0 bases and 6 bases, with 16 bases remaining between them. CDR3 sequence: CASSQEGLAGWDTQYF. CDR3 DNA: TGCGCCAGCAGCCAAGAAGGGCTGGCAGGGTGGGATACGCAGTATTTT.

The table lists this clonotype with a few counts. J is TRBJ1-1 and V is TRBV14; the D is unclear. The V gene's germline CDR1 is SGHDN and CDR2 FVKESK. This CDR3 has 11 amino acids. V lost 4 bases and J lost 8, with 8 bases in between. The CDR3 here is CASSLSREAFF. The CDR3, as DNA: TGTGCCAGCAGCCTGTCTAGAGAAGCTTTCTTT.

The CDR3 sequence is CASSLAVAVTGELFF. In DNA, the CDR3 is TGTGCCAGCAGCTTAGCGGTAGCGGTGACCGGGGAGCTGTTTTTT. J is TRBJ2-2 and V is TRBV7-8; tentative D call: TRBD2 (6 bases). Germline V gene data show CDR1 as SGHVS and CDR2 as FQNEAQ. V was trimmed by 0 bases and J by 5 bases, leaving 10 bases between them. The CDR3 runs to 15 residues.

This clonotype came up a few times. The rearrangement uses TRBV20-1 and TRBJ2-1; 10 nucleotides line up with TRBD2. V shed 5 bases, J shed 4 bases, and the junction held 2 bases outside the gene matches. This CDR3 has 13 residues. Germline values: CDR1 DFQATT, CDR2 SNEGSKA (reference sequence). CDR3 sequence: CSAPGLAYNEQFF. The CDR3 DNA sequence: TGCAGTGCTCCGGGACTAGCGTACAATGAGCAGTTCTTC.

The chain employs TRBV20-1 and TRBJ2-1; D gene unclear. Germline V lookup: CDR1 DFQATT, CDR2 SNEGSKA (reference sequence). The CDR3 runs to 15 residues. Between the trimmed V and J ends, which lost 1 base and 5 bases, there was a span of 15 bases. The CDR3 region is CSARAFEEMDNEQFF. The CDR3 nucleotides are TGCAGTGCTAGAGCCTTTGAAGAAATGGACAATGAGCAGTTCTTC.

This clonotype was detected ten times or more. The chain couples TRBV7-2 to TRBJ1-1; no reliable D call. This CDR3 region has 12 residues. V was trimmed by 1 base and J by 6 bases, leaving 6 bases between them. CDR1 and CDR2 (germline): SGHTA, FQGNSA. Written as DNA, the CDR3 is TGTGCCAGCAGCTTAGGTGGCCCTGAAGCTTTCTTT. This sequence encodes CASSLGGPEAFF.

The V and J genes are TRBV29-1 and TRBJ1-2, with no clear D. Trimming removed 7 bases at V and 2 bases at J, with 20 bases between. Looked up from germline, CDR1 is SQVTM and CDR2 is ANQGSEA. The CDR3 has 15 amino acids. In DNA form, the CDR3 reads TGCAGCGCACTATTGCCCAGATTGGTAAACTATGGCTACACCTTC. Protein product: CSALLPRLVNYGYTF.